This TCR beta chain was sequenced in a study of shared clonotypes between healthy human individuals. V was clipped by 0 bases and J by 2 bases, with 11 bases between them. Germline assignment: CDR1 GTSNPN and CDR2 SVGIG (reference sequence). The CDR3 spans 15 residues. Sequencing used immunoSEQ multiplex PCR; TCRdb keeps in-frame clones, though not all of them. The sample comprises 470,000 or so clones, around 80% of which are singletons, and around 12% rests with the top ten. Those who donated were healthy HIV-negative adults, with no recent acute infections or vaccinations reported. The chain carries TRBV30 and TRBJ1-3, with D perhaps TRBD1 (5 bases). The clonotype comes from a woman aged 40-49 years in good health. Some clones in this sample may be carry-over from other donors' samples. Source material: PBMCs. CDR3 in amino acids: CAWSVPGVPGNTIYF. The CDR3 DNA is TGTGCCTGGAGTGTACCGGGGGTCCCTGGAAACACCATATATTTT.